This T cell receptor (beta chain) was recovered during a study of control samples from healthy donors and cancer patients. This CDR3 region has 16 residues. CDR1 is MNHEY and CDR2 is SVGEGT in the germline V gene. Losses at the gene ends were 2 bases for V and 5 bases for J; bases not matched to a gene: 8. TCRdb's table, derived via immunoSEQ multiplex PCR, lists solely in-frame clones and lacks some. The sample lists about 160,000 clones; roughly 94% were seen once. The sequencing sample was made of PBMCs. The chain employs TRBV6-2 or TRBV6-3 and TRBJ2-2, with 7 bases identical to TRBD1. The sequence was obtained from a man in his sixties with colorectal cancer. CDR3 DNA sequence: TGTGCCAGCAGTTACAGACAGGCAGGGGGAACCGGGGAGCTGTTTTTT. It is translated as CASSYRQAGGTGELFF.